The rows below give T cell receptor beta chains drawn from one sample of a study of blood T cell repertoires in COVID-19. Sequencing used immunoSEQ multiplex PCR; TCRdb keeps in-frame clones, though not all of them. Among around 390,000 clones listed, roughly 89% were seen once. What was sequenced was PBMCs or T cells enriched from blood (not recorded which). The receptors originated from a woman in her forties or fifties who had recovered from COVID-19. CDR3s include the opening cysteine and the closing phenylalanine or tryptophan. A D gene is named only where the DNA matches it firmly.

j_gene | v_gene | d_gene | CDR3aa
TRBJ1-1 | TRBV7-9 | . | CASSFQNTEAFF
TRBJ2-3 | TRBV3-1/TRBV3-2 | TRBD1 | CASSPGTVSTDTQYF
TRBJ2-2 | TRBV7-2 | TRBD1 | CASRKGTGLINTGELFF
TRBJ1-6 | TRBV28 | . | CASSLSPAGIGSPLHF
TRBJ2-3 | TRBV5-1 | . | CASSVRGSTDTQYF
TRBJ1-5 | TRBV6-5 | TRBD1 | CASSRGQGRNQPQHF
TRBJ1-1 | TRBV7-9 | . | CASRRASGGTEAFF
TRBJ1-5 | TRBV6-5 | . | CASRSRGALEPQHF
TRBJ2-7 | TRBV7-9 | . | CASSLMSGQREQYF
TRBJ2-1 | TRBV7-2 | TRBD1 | CASSFPTGQGNNEQFF
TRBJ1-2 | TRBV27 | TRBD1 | CASSFGVTGPDGYTF
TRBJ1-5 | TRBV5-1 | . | CASSPGNSNQPQHF
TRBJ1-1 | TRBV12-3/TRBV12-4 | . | CASSRAVGTEAFF
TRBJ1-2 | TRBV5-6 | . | CASSLIHRSQGYTF
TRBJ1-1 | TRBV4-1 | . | CASSPRGSEAFF
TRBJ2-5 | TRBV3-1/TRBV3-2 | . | CASSQDLRAVSGTQYF
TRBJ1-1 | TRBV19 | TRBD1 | CASSGFHRQGILQAFF
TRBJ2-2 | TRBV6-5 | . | CASSYDTGFTGELFF
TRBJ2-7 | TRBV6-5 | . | CASPGLAEQYF
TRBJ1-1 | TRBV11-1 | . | CASSRTGSVISEAFF
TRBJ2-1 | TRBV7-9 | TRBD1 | CASRGRGQGAINEQFF
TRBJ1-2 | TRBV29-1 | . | CSADGDGYTF
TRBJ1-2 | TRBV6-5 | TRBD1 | CASNAGTANYGYTF
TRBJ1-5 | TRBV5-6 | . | CASSLGRGDQPQHF
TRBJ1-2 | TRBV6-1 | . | CASSERGEGGYTF
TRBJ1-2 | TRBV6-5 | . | CAIFTWETGYTF
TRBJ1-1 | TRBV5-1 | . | CASSSDGRGGTEAFF
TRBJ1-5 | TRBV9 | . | CASSKGQLKNQPQHF
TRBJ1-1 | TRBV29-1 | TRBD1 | CSVMGQGEAFF
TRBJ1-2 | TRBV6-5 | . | CASTLGVGDYGYTF
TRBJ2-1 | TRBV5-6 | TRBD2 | CASSPTWTSGDDEQFF
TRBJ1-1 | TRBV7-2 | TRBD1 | CASSPGTGMNTEAFF
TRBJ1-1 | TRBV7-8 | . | CASSFPRQGLNTEAFF
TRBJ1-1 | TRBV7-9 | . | CASSAREMNTEAFF
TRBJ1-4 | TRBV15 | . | CATSRHAGGFEKLFF
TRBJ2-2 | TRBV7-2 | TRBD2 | CASSPRLAGGANTGELFF
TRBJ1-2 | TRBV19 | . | CASSIVGEGNYGYTF
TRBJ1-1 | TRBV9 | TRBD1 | CASSEDRMNTEAFF
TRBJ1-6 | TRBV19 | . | CASSKSRTEYNSPLHF
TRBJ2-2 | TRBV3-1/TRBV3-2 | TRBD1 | CASSRRTGERTGELFF
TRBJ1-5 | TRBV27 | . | CASSWAVNQPQHF
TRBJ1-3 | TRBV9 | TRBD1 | CASSARGQGLGGNTIYF